This entry lists 7 T cell receptor beta chains sequenced from one sample in a study of shared clonotypes between healthy human individuals. TCRdb's table, derived via immunoSEQ multiplex PCR, lists solely in-frame clones and lacks some. This sample has more than 500,000 clones, with approximately 95% found just once. The sample consisted of naive CD4+ T cells sorted from blood. Specified subset: CD45RA+ positively selected. The receptor set was obtained from a young woman in good health.

The chain joins TRBV27 to TRBJ1-2; possibly TRBD1 for D (6 bases). The CDR3 totals 17 residues. Germline lookup yields CDR1 MNHEY and CDR2 SMNVEV (reference sequence). With 4 bases removed from V and 0 bases from J, the gap between germline ends came to 18 bases. The DNA for the CDR3 is TGTGCCAGCAGTTCTACAGGGTTGAGAAGAGCTAACTATGGCTACACCTTC. It is translated as CASSSTGLRRANYGYTF.

The chain links TRBV2 to TRBJ2-1, with TRBD2 identical over 9 bases. The CDR3 spans 14 residues. CDR1 is SNHLY, CDR2 FYNNEI, per germline. Losses at the gene ends were 6 bases for V and 7 bases for J; bases not matched to a gene: 7. CDR3 in DNA: TGTGCCAGCAGAGCGGGACTAGCAGGGAATGAGCAGTTCTTC. This gives the protein CASRAGLAGNEQFF.

The chain couples TRBV7-2 to TRBJ2-7, with 7 bases identical to TRBD1. The length of the CDR3 is 12 residues. Germline V CDR1 and CDR2: SGHTA, FQGNSA. DNA for the CDR3: TGTGTCATACAGGGGTCCTCCTACGAGCAGTACTTC. It codes for CVIQGSSYEQYF.

V and J are TRBV9 and TRBJ2-1; 16 nucleotides line up with TRBD2. Germline V lookup: CDR1 SGDLS, CDR2 YYNGEE. The CDR3 consists of 19 residues. Losses at the gene ends were 0 bases for V and 4 bases for J; bases not matched to a gene: 7. CDR3 nucleotides: TGTGCCAGCAGCGTAGTGTTGGGGACTAGCGGGAGGGGGTACAATGAGCAGTTCTTC. It encodes CASSVVLGTSGRGYNEQFF.

The chain uses TRBV5-1 and TRBJ1-5; 9 bases line up with TRBD1. In germline, CDR1 is SGHRS, CDR2 YFSETQ. This CDR3 comprises 15 residues. After removal of 5 bases from V and 1 base from J, the junction contained 4 bases not matched to a gene. CDR3 sequence: CASRRTGESNQPQHF. The CDR3 DNA reads as TGCGCCAGCAGACGGACAGGGGAGAGCAATCAGCCCCAGCATTTT.

The chain carries TRBV28 and TRBJ1-5, with D possibly matching TRBD1 (6 bases). There are 14 residues in the CDR3. CDR1 MDHEN and CDR2 SYDVKM come from the germline V gene. With 8 bases removed from V and 4 bases from J, the gap between germline ends came to 15 bases. The CDR3 loop is CASVPGGFNQPQHF. Written as DNA, the CDR3 is TGTGCCAGCGTCCCGGGGGGCTTTAATCAGCCCCAGCATTTT.

The V and J genes are TRBV19 and TRBJ1-4, with D possibly being TRBD1 (5 bases). In germline, CDR1 is LNHDA, CDR2 SQIVND (reference sequence). The CDR3 has 15 residues. V was cut by 5 bases and J by 10 bases, with 20 bases left in between. The chain's CDR3 is CASSPRRQMSGKLFF. The CDR3 region has the DNA TGTGCCAGTAGTCCTCGCAGACAGATGTCAGGAAAACTGTTTTTT.